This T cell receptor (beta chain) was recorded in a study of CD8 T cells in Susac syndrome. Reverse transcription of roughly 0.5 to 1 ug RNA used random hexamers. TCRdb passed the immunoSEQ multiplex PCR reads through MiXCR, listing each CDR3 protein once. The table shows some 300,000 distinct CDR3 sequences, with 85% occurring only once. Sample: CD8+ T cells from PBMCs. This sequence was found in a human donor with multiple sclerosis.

Here the CDR3 reads CASSFRTGEDIQYF. The CDR3 nucleotides read TGTGCCAGCAGCTTCCGGACAGGGGAGGACATTCAGTACTTC. V is TRBV7-9 and J is TRBJ2-4, with 9 nucleotides matching TRBD1. The ends lost 3 bases at V and 8 bases at J; junction bases unmatched: 5. The CDR3 consists of 14 residues. CDR1 SEHNR and CDR2 FQNEAQ come from the germline V gene (reference sequence).